Below are 15 T cell receptor beta chains sequenced from a single sample in a study of T cell responses to AZD1222 COVID-19 vaccine (dated by TCRdb to the early 2020s). Receptors were amplified or captured by the immunoSEQ multiplex PCR assay. Sourced from immuneACCESS, this table was stored by TCRdb with only in-frame sequences that have V and J called. A share of the clones is absent; for the studies checked, an unresolved V gene accounts for under half, and the remainder has no known explanation. The sample table shows more than 70,000 clones, and approximately 88% are seen once. Approximately 5.4% of the sample belongs to the ten largest clones. According to the study, the label for this sample's time point signals: baseline before first vaccination. The label giving this sample's treatment or condition can be read as: meningococcal conjugate vaccine given as trial control. Material: peripheral blood, obtained on day 0 of MenACWY control vaccination. Source of these receptors: an adult in good health.

The chain has TRBV4-3 and TRBJ2-2; possibly TRBD1 or TRBD2 for D (5 bases each). CDR1 and CDR2 from the germline V gene are LGHNA and YSLEER. V was shortened by 0 bases and J by 0 bases, with 14 bases between the two germline ends. The CDR3 runs to 18 residues. DNA for the CDR3: TGCGCCAGCAGCCAAGATGGGGCGCGGGCCGCGAACACCGGGGAGCTGTTTTTT. Its protein is CASSQDGARAANTGELFF.

The J gene is TRBJ2-4, the V gene TRBV6-5; no reliable D call. V lost 2 bases and J 0 bases, leaving 11 bases between the germline ends. CDR1 MNHEY and CDR2 SVGAGI come from the germline V gene. This CDR3 region has 16 residues. CDR3 sequence: CASSYEQNQAKNIQYF. The CDR3, as DNA: TGTGCCAGCAGTTACGAACAGAACCAAGCCAAAAACATTCAGTACTTC.

The rearrangement uses TRBV5-8 and TRBJ2-2; D is ambiguous. V was trimmed by 1 base and J by 1 base, leaving 2 bases between them. This CDR3 has 13 residues. Per germline, CDR1 SGHTS and CDR2 YDEGEE. CDR3 protein: CASSLMNTGELFF. CDR3 bases: TGTGCCAGCAGCTTGATGAACACCGGGGAGCTGTTTTTT.

The V gene is TRBV4-3, the J gene TRBJ1-3; no definite D call. Per the germline V gene, CDR1 is LGHNA and CDR2 is YSLEER. This CDR3 region has 14 residues. Trimming removed 2 bases from V and 0 bases from J, with 5 bases in between. CDR3 protein: CASSQSSSGNTIYF. The CDR3, as DNA: TGCGCCAGCAGCCAAAGTTCCTCTGGAAACACCATATATTTT.

V usage is TRBV6-5 and J usage is TRBJ2-6; possible D gene TRBD1, 5 bases. The V end lost 10 bases, the J end lost 4 bases, and 11 bases lay between the germline ends. CDR3 size: 13 residues. Per the germline V gene, CDR1 is MNHEY and CDR2 is SVGAGI. CDR3: CATLGPGANVLTF. In nucleotides, the CDR3 is TGTGCCACCCTGGGGCCCGGGGCCAACGTCCTGACTTTC.

This chain connects TRBV28 to TRBJ1-5, with D unclear. The CDR3 is 13 amino acids. V shed 6 bases and J shed 5 bases, with 11 bases lying between them. The germline CDR1 and CDR2 sequences are MDHEN and SYDVKM. The CDR3 spells CASSQNSDQPQHF. The CDR3 nucleotides read TGTGCCAGCAGCCAGAACTCGGATCAGCCCCAGCATTTT.

V gene TRBV19 combines with J gene TRBJ2-3, with D perhaps TRBD1 (6 bases). The CDR3 loop spans 14 amino acids. V was shortened by 9 bases and J by 3 bases, with 16 bases between the two germline ends. The germline V gene encodes CDR1 LNHDA and CDR2 SQIVND (reference sequence). CDR3 coding DNA: TGTGCCAGCCGACCTCAGGGGCGTACAGATACGCAGTATTTT. Its translation: CASRPQGRTDTQYF.

This sequence joins TRBV5-1 and TRBJ2-3, with TRBD1 matching over 9 bases. CDR3 length equals 17 residues. J was trimmed by 1 base and V by 0 bases; bases with no gene match: 6. Germline-derived CDR1 and CDR2 are SGHRS and YFSETQ. The CDR3 is CASSLAPQGAGTDTQYF. The CDR3 region has the DNA TGCGCCAGCAGCTTGGCCCCACAGGGGGCGGGCACAGATACGCAGTATTTT.

V gene TRBV10-3 combines with J gene TRBJ1-1; 7 bases align to TRBD1. Losses at the gene ends were 10 bases for V and 0 bases for J; bases not matched to a gene: 5. CDR1 and CDR2 (germline): ENHRY, SYGVKD. The CDR3 consists of 13 residues. The CDR3 DNA reads TGTGCCACCTTAGGGACAGTGAACACTGAAGCTTTCTTT. It is translated as CATLGTVNTEAFF.

The chain uses TRBV29-1 and TRBJ1-1, with 8 bases identical to TRBD1. Trimming cost V 2 bases and J 4 bases; bases outside gene matches: 9. The germline V gene has CDR1 SQVTM and CDR2 ANQGSEA. The length of the CDR3 is 15 residues. The CDR3 bases are TGCAGCGTTGAATCCTTGGACAGGGCTTTCACTGAAGCTTTCTTT. Its translation is CSVESLDRAFTEAFF.

In this sample, this clone turned up a few times. J is TRBJ2-6 and V is TRBV4-3, with a weak D call TRBD1 (5 bases). This CDR3 is 16 amino acids long. Germline V gene lookup returns CDR1 LGHNA and CDR2 YSLEER. Trimming pared 2 bases from V and 0 bases from J, leaving 8 bases between. The CDR3: CASSQNRNSGANVLTF. CDR3 nucleotides: TGCGCCAGCAGCCAAAACAGGAACTCTGGGGCCAACGTCCTGACTTTC.

CDR3 coding DNA: TGTGCCAGTAGTTTGGGGGTCACGCACTCTGAAGCTTTCTTT. Translation: CASSLGVTHSEAFF. This chain uses TRBV19 with TRBJ1-1; possible D gene TRBD1, 5 bases. Trimming pared 5 bases from V and 6 bases from J, leaving 16 bases between. The CDR3 has 14 residues. The germline gives CDR1 LNHDA, CDR2 SQIVND (reference sequence).

DNA for the CDR3: TGTGCCAGCAGCCCGAACAGGGCCGGGGGGTCACCCCTCCACTTT. This encodes CASSPNRAGGSPLHF. The chain has TRBV9 and TRBJ1-6, with D perhaps TRBD1 (6 bases). The CDR3 covers 15 residues. V was pared by 4 bases and J by 10 bases, with 18 bases between. Germline V gives CDR1 SGDLS, CDR2 YYNGEE.

The chain combines TRBV28 with TRBJ2-1; 8 bases map to TRBD2. Germline V lookup: CDR1 MDHEN, CDR2 SYDVKM. Trimming took 8 bases from V and 0 from J; bases not matched to a gene: 3. CDR3 length equals 14 residues. CDR3 loop: CASQGLVSYNEQFF. CDR3 DNA sequence: TGTGCCAGCCAGGGACTAGTCTCCTACAATGAGCAGTTCTTC.

This clone has a single count. The chain joins TRBV2 to TRBJ2-1; D uncertain. Trimming took off 6 bases at V and 0 bases at J, with 15 bases between the two ends. The CDR3 extends over 16 amino acids. Germline assignment: CDR1 SNHLY and CDR2 FYNNEI. The CDR3 DNA follows: TGTGCCAGCAGCCTAAGGTTTACCAGCTCCTACAATGAGCAGTTCTTC. This codes for CASSLRFTSSYNEQFF.